This T cell receptor (beta chain) stems from a study of blood T cell repertoires in COVID-19. Study-level background: From the United States, Italy and Spain came samples of acute and convalescent COVID-19. PBMCs, B-cell-depleted T cells, or T cells provided the cDNA or gDNA that made up the material.

The junction had 4 bases not matched to a gene; V was cut back by 1 base and J by 14 bases. This CDR3 is built from 12 residues. From germline, CDR1 is LGHDT and CDR2 YNNKEL (reference sequence). As processed by the authors: How many nucleated cells were present was estimated from reference gene primer amplification. Only in-frame clones appear in the TCRdb table, and some are missing; sequencing was by immunoSEQ multiplex PCR. V and J calls and clone size are those listed in that table; D and trimming were worked out from the DNA. This table has 120,000 to 150,000 clones, roughly 79% appearing once. This clone was observed a single time.

The chain links TRBV3-1 (or the pseudogene TRBV3-2) to TRBJ2-3; 9 positions agree with TRBD2. This TCR was sampled from a human donor with acute or convalescent COVID-19. The donor label of this sample is uncertain. Sequencing was performed on peripheral blood. This CDR3 is CASSQGLAVRYF. Here the CDR3 DNA reads TGTGCCAGCAGCCAAGGACTAGCGGTACGGTATTTT.